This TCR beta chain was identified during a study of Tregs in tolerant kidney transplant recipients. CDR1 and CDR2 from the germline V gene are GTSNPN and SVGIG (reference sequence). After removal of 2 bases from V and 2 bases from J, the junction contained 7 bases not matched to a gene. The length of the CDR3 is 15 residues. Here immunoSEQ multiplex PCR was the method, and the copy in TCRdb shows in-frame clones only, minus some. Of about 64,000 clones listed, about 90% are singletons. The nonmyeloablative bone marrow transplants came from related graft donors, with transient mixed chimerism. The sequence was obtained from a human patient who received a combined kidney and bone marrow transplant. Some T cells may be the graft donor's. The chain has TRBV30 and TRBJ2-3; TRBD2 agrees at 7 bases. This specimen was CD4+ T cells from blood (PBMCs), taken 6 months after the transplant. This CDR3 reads CAWSISGTTTDTQYF. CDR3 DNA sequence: TGTGCCTGGAGTATCAGCGGGACGACCACAGATACGCAGTATTTT.